This TCR beta chain was found in a study of T cell repertoires in cytomegalovirus infection. Turning to the study itself: CMV infection together with matching HLA type was indicated by public TCR beta signatures.

Whole-study results and caveats: Summed frequency of public TCR beta families distinguished CMV carriers with the relevant HLA. HLA-C-restricted TCR beta clonotypes specific for CMV led the ex vivo response.

Germline lookup yields CDR1 SGHTA and CDR2 FQGNSA. V lost 2 bases and J lost 2, with 16 bases in between. The CDR3 length is 16 residues. This clonotype appeared many times. Its antigen is currently unknown. MiXCR was run by TCRdb on the reads, yielding one entry per CDR3 protein. The data contain a few hundred thousand distinct CDR3 sequences, 15% to 20% of them singletons. V gene TRBV7-2 combines with J gene TRBJ2-7; D may be TRBD2 (7 bases). The material sequenced was CD8+ T cells from PBMCs. The receptor was isolated from a human donor in good health (CMV status not recorded). Some clones in this sample may be carry-over from other donors' samples. As DNA, the CDR3 is TGTGCCAGCAGCTTAAGCTTCGCGGGGGCTACCTACGAGCAGTACTTC. It encodes CASSLSFAGATYEQYF.